Below are 28 T cell receptor beta chains sequenced from a single sample in a study of blood T cell repertoires in COVID-19. Libraries were prepared by immunoSEQ multiplex PCR; TCRdb keeps only in-frame clonotypes and omits some of them. The sample lists some 120,000 clones, around four fifths occurring once. Sequencing was carried out using peripheral blood. The receptors stem from a man at least 80 years old with active or convalescent COVID-19.

This chain joins TRBV7-2 and TRBJ2-5; 13 nucleotides align to TRBD2. Trimming removed 5 bases from V and 10 bases from J; junction bases left unmatched: 10. Germline CDR1 is SGHTA and CDR2 is FQGNSA. CDR3 size: 15 residues. The CDR3 sequence is CASSGGTSGVSGQYF. The CDR3 DNA sequence: TGTGCCAGCAGCGGGGGGACTAGCGGGGTTAGTGGCCAGTACTTC.

The chain is built from TRBV6-5 and TRBJ2-4, with a possible D match to TRBD2 (5 bases). This CDR3 has 15 residues. Germline V gene lookup returns CDR1 MNHEY and CDR2 SVGAGI. V dropped 8 bases and J dropped 2 bases, with 16 bases sitting between them. For the CDR3, the DNA is TGTGCCAGCTTCTCATGGGAGCCCACCAAAAACATTCAGTACTTC. Translation gives CASFSWEPTKNIQYF.

The CDR3 nucleotides read TGCGCCAGCAGCCAAGCGTCCCAGAATCAGCCCCAGCATTTT. It yields the protein CASSQASQNQPQHF. The V and J genes are TRBV4-1 and TRBJ1-5; D unclear. V gave up 1 base and J gave up 4 bases, with 8 bases separating them. The CDR3 extends over 14 amino acids. The V gene's germline CDR1 is MGHRA and CDR2 YSYEKL.

The chain combines TRBV19 with TRBJ2-3; 8 bases are shared with TRBD1. The V gene's germline CDR1 is LNHDA and CDR2 SQIVND (reference sequence). Trimming took 2 bases from V and 0 from J; bases not matched to a gene: 10. The CDR3 length is 18 residues. The CDR3 DNA reads as TGTGCCAGTAGTATACCCAGGGGGCGAGGGTCTAGCACAGATACGCAGTATTTT. As protein: CASSIPRGRGSSTDTQYF.

This chain links TRBV9 with TRBJ2-7; 8 bases fit TRBD2. The V gene's germline CDR1 is SGDLS and CDR2 YYNGEE. CDR3 length: 15 amino acids. V lost 0 bases and J lost 5; bases outside the gene matches: 7. The CDR3 DNA reads as TGTGCCAGCAGCGTAGAGTGGTTTAGCGGGGACGAGCAGTACTTC. It specifies CASSVEWFSGDEQYF. Based on the CDR3 plus reference TRBV9 and TRBJ2-7, the full variable domain is DSGVTQTPKHLITATGQRVTLRCSPRSGDLSVYWYQQSLDQGLQFLIQYYNGEERAKGNILERFSAQQFPDLHSELNLSSLELGDSALYFCASSVEWFSGDEQYFGPGTRLTVT.

This chain links TRBV6-5 with TRBJ1-4, with D unclear. Trimming cost V 5 bases and J 0 bases, with 10 bases left between them. This CDR3 is 15 amino acids long. Germline CDR1 and CDR2: MNHEY and SVGAGI. The CDR3: CASSPEGATNEKLFF. Written as DNA, the CDR3 is TGTGCCAGCAGTCCCGAGGGTGCAACTAATGAAAAACTGTTTTTT.

The chain carries TRBV9 and TRBJ1-3, with 7 bases fitting TRBD1. The germline gives CDR1 SGDLS, CDR2 YYNGEE. The CDR3 has 15 amino acids. Trimming took 3 bases from V and 0 from J; bases not matched to a gene: 3. CDR3 sequence (DNA): TGTGCCAGCAGCGAAACAGGGGCCTCTGGAAACACCATATATTTT. Translation: CASSETGASGNTIYF.

The rearrangement uses TRBV6-6 and TRBJ1-2, with 7 bases lining up with TRBD1. Germline V gene sequence: CDR1 MNHNY, CDR2 SVGAGI (reference sequence). J lost 8 bases, V lost 2 bases, and 8 bases had no gene match. CDR3 length equals 14 residues. CDR3 sequence reads: CASSYPTGVGGYTF. The CDR3 DNA reads TGTGCCAGCAGTTACCCAACAGGGGTGGGAGGCTACACCTTC.

In DNA form, the CDR3 reads TGTGCCACCAGTGAGGGTTCCAGCGGGGGGTCCTACACAGATACGCAGTATTTT. Translating gives CATSEGSSGGSYTDTQYF. The chain recombines TRBV24-1 with TRBJ2-3, with 9 bases lining up with TRBD2. J gave up 2 bases and V 4 bases, and 12 bases lay outside the gene matches. Germline V gene sequence: CDR1 KGHDR, CDR2 SFDVKD. The CDR3 has 18 residues.

CDR3 in amino acids: CASSQSRGNEQFF. The CDR3 DNA is TGTGCCAGCTCACAATCCAGGGGGAATGAGCAGTTCTTC. The chain has TRBV18 and TRBJ2-1, with TRBD1 matching over 7 bases. CDR3 size: 13 residues. With 4 bases clipped from V and 7 bases from J, the junction kept 4 bases outside the gene matches. CDR1 is KGHSH, CDR2 LQKENI, per germline.

This clone turned up a few times. The genes are TRBV23-1 and TRBJ1-5; 9 bases map to TRBD1. TRBV23-1 is classed as an ORF, of uncertain function. J lost 0 bases, V lost 2 bases, and 11 bases had no gene match. This CDR3 has 19 residues. The CDR3 region is CASSQPSRDREDSNQPQHF. The CDR3, as DNA: TGCGCCAGCAGTCAACCTAGCCGGGACAGGGAGGATAGCAATCAGCCCCAGCATTTT.

The chain employs TRBV7-2 and TRBJ2-2, with 10 bases identical to TRBD2. In germline, CDR1 is SGHTA, CDR2 FQGNSA. The CDR3 consists of 15 residues. V dropped 6 bases and J dropped 4; count of bases not matched to a gene: 5. In nucleotides, the CDR3 is TGTGCCAGCAGACCAAGCGGGGGGGCCACCGGGGAGCTGTTTTTT. Translation: CASRPSGGATGELFF.

The V and J genes are TRBV7-8 and TRBJ2-5; 7 nucleotides line up with TRBD2. V gave up 4 bases and J gave up 2 bases; unmatched junction bases: 10. This CDR3 has 16 amino acids. CDR1 is SGHVS and CDR2 is FQNEAQ in the germline V gene. In DNA, the CDR3 is TGTGCCAGCAGCTCCCGCGGGGTAGCGGGTCAAGAGACCCAGTACTTC. Amino acids: CASSSRGVAGQETQYF.

The chain recombines TRBV7-3 with TRBJ2-1; 10 positions agree with TRBD1. The V gene end was trimmed by 0 bases and the J gene end by 7 bases; junction bases not matched to a gene: 3. The germline CDR1 and CDR2 sequences are SGHTA and FQGTGA. The CDR3 totals 15 residues. The CDR3 is CASSLTRDRGNEQFF. Here the CDR3 DNA reads TGTGCCAGCAGCTTAACCCGGGACAGGGGAAATGAGCAGTTCTTC.

The CDR3 here is CASSHPRGEKLFF. In DNA form, the CDR3 reads TGTGCCAGCAGTCATCCGCGAGGGGAAAAACTGTTTTTT. The V and J genes are TRBV6-6 and TRBJ1-4, with D unresolved. The CDR3 has 13 residues. V lost 5 bases and J lost 8, with 12 bases in between. Germline CDR1 is MNHNY and CDR2 is SVGAGI (reference sequence).

V usage is TRBV6-2 or TRBV6-3 and J usage is TRBJ2-5; 14 bases fit TRBD2. The CDR3 has 17 residues. J lost 5 bases, V lost 4 bases, and 9 bases had no gene match. CDR1 is MNHEY, CDR2 SVGEGT, per germline. The CDR3 loop reads CASSSRPTSGGAETQYF. The CDR3 DNA reads as TGTGCCAGCAGTTCCAGACCGACTAGCGGGGGGGCCGAGACCCAGTACTTC.

V and J are TRBV12-3 or TRBV12-4 and TRBJ1-1; D is unclear. The CDR3 totals 11 residues. V was cut by 8 bases and J by 1 base, with 5 bases left in between. CDR3 nucleotides: TGTGCCAGCGGGCCGAACACTGAAGCTTTCTTT. It specifies CASGPNTEAFF.

This clone has more than one count but fewer than ten. The chain joins TRBV4-3 to TRBJ1-2; 12 bases align to TRBD1. This CDR3 is built from 16 residues. Germline CDR1 reads LGHNA; CDR2 reads YSLEER. Germline trimming cut 4 bases from V and 7 bases from J; bases unmatched to any gene: 10. CDR3 in amino acids: CASSLLLGQGALGYTF. DNA of the CDR3: TGCGCCAGCAGCCTCCTTTTGGGACAGGGGGCGCTTGGCTACACCTTC.

The chain is built from TRBV19 and TRBJ2-1, with D perhaps matching TRBD2 (6 bases). Germline loops: CDR1 LNHDA, CDR2 SQIVND (reference sequence). This CDR3 has 14 residues. V was trimmed by 0 bases and J by 7 bases, leaving 10 bases between them. The CDR3 DNA reads as TGTGCCAGTAGTATAGATGTGGCGGGGAATGAGCAGTTCTTC. This gives the protein CASSIDVAGNEQFF.

The chain uses TRBV18 and TRBJ1-1, with D maybe TRBD1 (6 bases). Germline values: CDR1 KGHSH, CDR2 LQKENI. V was cut by 3 bases and J by 1 base, with 9 bases left in between. The CDR3 has 14 residues. The CDR3 here is CASSPPTGNTEAFF. CDR3 bases: TGTGCCAGCTCACCTCCGACAGGGAACACTGAAGCTTTCTTT.

V gene TRBV7-2 combines with J gene TRBJ2-7; 8 bases align to TRBD2. Germline CDR1 is SGHTA and CDR2 is FQGNSA. This CDR3 is built from 15 residues. The V segment lost 2 bases and the J segment 5 bases; nucleotides outside the gene matches: 8. CDR3 coding DNA: TGTGCCAGCAGCTTACCCGGGACTAGAAGTCACGAGCAGTACTTC. Its translation is CASSLPGTRSHEQYF. Together with reference TRBV7-2 and TRBJ2-7, the CDR3 gives the full variable domain: GAGVSQSPSNKVTEKGKDVELRCDPISGHTALYWYRQSLGQGLEFLIYFQGNSAPDKSGLPSDRFSAERTGGSVSTLTIQRTQQEDSAVYLCASSLPGTRSHEQYFGPGTRLTVT.

This clone appeared a single time. This chain joins TRBV30 and TRBJ2-5; the D gene is possibly TRBD1 (5 bases). Germline CDR1 and CDR2: GTSNPN and SVGIG (reference sequence). CDR3 length equals 16 residues. V lost 0 bases, J lost 5 bases, and 19 bases lay in between. The CDR3 sequence is CAWSVLQGRSVETQYF. In DNA form, the CDR3 reads TGTGCCTGGAGTGTACTCCAGGGCAGGTCTGTGGAGACCCAGTACTTC.

This clone was seen once. The rearrangement links TRBV5-1 to TRBJ2-7, with D possibly being TRBD1 (6 bases). CDR1 and CDR2 (germline): SGHRS, YFSETQ. The germline V and J ends were trimmed by 4 bases and 4 bases, with 21 bases remaining between them. There are 16 residues in the CDR3. CDR3 DNA: TGCGCCAGCAGCCCGGGGCAGGGGAACTTGGTATACGAGCAGTACTTC. Protein sequence: CASSPGQGNLVYEQYF.

The chain has TRBV11-2 and TRBJ1-1; the match to TRBD1 covers 7 bases. After removal of 6 bases from V and 1 base from J, the junction contained 5 bases not matched to a gene. The CDR3 length is 14 residues. Germline V gene data show CDR1 as SGHAT and CDR2 as FQNNGV. As DNA, the CDR3 is TGTGCCAGCAGTCAGAGGACAGGGAACACTGAAGCTTTCTTT. Encoded protein: CASSQRTGNTEAFF.

The rearrangement uses TRBV3-1 (or the pseudogene TRBV3-2) and TRBJ1-6, with TRBD1 as a possible D gene (6 bases). V gave up 5 bases and J gave up 0 bases, with 14 bases separating them. The CDR3 sequence is 17 residues long. The germline CDR1 and CDR2 sequences are LGHDT and YNNKEL (reference sequence). The CDR3 coding sequence is TGTGCCAGCAGCTACTTAACAGGGAACTCCTATAATTCACCCCTCCACTTT. This translates into CASSYLTGNSYNSPLHF.

The CDR3 loop is CASSQGATGRGTQAFF. CDR3 nucleotide sequence: TGTGCCAGCAGCCAGGGGGCGACAGGGAGGGGGACCCAGGCTTTCTTT. The chain joins TRBV7-3 to TRBJ1-1; 8 positions agree with TRBD1. Germline V CDR1 and CDR2: SGHTA, FQGTGA. The CDR3 extends over 16 amino acids. J gave up 11 bases and V 5 bases, and 19 bases lay outside the gene matches.

The genes are TRBV7-8 and TRBJ2-5; 13 bases map to TRBD2. CDR1 SGHVS and CDR2 FQNEAQ come from the germline V gene. V shed 4 bases and J 5 bases; nucleotides not matched to a gene: 13. The CDR3 runs to 18 residues. This chain's CDR3 is CASSSGLAGDRLTETQYF. The CDR3 bases are TGTGCCAGCAGCTCTGGACTAGCGGGGGACCGACTAACCGAGACCCAGTACTTC.

The J gene is TRBJ2-1, the V gene TRBV7-6, with D perhaps TRBD1 (6 bases). The CDR3 covers 15 residues. V lost 1 base and J 1 base, leaving 8 bases between the germline ends. CDR1 and CDR2 from the germline V gene are SGHVS and FNYEAQ. In nucleotides, the CDR3 is TGTGCCAGCAGCTTAGGGACAGTTTCCTACAATGAGCAGTTCTTC. This encodes CASSLGTVSYNEQFF.